Sequencing of this T cell receptor beta chain was carried out in a study of blood T cells in healthy people across ages. There are many counts of this clonotype. The germline V and J ends were trimmed by 5 bases and 5 bases, with 10 bases remaining between them. Germline V gives CDR1 SGHTA, CDR2 FQGNSA. This CDR3 has 14 amino acids. Next came a second PCR, run for about 7 to 12 cycles, which used a sample-barcoded 5' primer along with a J-beta primer mix. TCRdb independently ran MiXCR on the 5' RACE reads; one entry per CDR3 protein. The sample gives about 780,000 distinct CDR3 sequences, roughly 25% of which show up once; over 2.5% is in the top ten. Another study also made use of these data, one on T cells of mothers and their children.

The material sequenced was blood. This rearrangement joins TRBV7-2 to TRBJ1-6; D unresolved. This receptor was obtained from a boy younger than 18 in good health. The CDR3 protein is CASSRAGNNSPLHF. The DNA for the CDR3 is TGTGCCAGCAGCCGAGCGGGTAATAATTCACCCCTCCACTTT.